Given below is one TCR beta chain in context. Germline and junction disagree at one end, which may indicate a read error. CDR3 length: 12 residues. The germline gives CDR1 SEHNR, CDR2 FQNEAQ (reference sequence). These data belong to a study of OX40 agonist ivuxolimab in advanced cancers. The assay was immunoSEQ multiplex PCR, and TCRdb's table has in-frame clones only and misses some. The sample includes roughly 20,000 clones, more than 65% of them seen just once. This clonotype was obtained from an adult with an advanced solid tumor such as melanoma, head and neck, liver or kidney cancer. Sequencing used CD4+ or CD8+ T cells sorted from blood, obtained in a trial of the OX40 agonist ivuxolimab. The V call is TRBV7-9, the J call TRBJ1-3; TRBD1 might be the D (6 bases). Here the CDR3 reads CASSSPSGQPDF. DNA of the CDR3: TGTGCCAGCAGCTCCCCCTCCGGACAGCCTGATTTT.